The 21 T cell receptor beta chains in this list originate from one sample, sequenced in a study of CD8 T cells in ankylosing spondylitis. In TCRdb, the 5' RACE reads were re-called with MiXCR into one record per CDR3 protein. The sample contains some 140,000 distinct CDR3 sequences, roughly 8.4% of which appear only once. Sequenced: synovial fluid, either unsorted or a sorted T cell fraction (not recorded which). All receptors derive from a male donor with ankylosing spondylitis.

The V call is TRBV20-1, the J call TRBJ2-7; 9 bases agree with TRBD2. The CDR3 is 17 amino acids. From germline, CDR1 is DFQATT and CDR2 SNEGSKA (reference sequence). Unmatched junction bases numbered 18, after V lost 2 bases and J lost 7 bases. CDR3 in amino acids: CSARLGAAGGLRREQYF. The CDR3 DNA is TGCAGTGCTAGACTGGGAGCAGCGGGGGGACTACGTAGAGAGCAGTACTTC.

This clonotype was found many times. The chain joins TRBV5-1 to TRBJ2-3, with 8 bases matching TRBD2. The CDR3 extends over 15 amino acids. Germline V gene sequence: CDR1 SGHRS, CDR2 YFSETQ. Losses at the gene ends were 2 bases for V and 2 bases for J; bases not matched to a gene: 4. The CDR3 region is CASSFSGAATDTQYF. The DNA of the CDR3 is TGCGCCAGCAGCTTTAGCGGGGCCGCCACAGATACGCAGTATTTT.

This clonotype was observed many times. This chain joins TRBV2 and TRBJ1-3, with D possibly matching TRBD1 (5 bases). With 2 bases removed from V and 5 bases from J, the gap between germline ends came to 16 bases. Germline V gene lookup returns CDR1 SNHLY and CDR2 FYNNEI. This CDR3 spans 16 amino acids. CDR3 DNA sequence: TGTGCCAGCAGTGAATATGCCCAGGGATTCAGAAACACCATATATTTT. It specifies CASSEYAQGFRNTIYF.

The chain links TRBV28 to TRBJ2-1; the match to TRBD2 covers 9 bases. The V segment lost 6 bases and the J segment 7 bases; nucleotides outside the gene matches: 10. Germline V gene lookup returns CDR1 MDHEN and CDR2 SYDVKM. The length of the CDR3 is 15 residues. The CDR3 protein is CASRRGGGARNEQFF. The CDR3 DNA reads TGTGCCAGCAGAAGGGGCGGGGGGGCTAGAAATGAGCAGTTCTTC.

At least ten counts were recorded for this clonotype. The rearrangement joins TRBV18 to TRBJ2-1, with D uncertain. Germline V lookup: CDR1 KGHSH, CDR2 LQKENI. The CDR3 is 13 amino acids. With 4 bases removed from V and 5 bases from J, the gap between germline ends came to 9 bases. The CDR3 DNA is TGTGCCAGCTCACAAGGTCCGAACAATGAGCAGTTCTTC. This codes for CASSQGPNNEQFF.

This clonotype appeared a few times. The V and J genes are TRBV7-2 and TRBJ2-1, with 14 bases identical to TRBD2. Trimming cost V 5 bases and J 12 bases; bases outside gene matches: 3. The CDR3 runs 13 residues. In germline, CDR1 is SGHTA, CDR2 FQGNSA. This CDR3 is CASSMGLAGVQFF. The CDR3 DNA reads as TGTGCCAGCAGCATGGGACTAGCGGGAGTGCAGTTCTTC.

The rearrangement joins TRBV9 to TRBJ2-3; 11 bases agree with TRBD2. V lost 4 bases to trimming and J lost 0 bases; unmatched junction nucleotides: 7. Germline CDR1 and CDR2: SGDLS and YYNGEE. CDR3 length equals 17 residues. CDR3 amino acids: CASSFSGGAFSTDTQYF. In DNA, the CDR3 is TGTGCCAGCAGCTTTAGCGGGGGGGCATTTAGCACAGATACGCAGTATTTT.

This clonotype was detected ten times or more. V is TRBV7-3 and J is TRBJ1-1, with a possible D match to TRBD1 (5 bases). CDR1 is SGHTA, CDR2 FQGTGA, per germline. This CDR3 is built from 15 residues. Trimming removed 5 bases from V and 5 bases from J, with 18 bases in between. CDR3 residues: CASSPPGLRGTEAFF. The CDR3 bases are TGTGCCAGCAGCCCACCGGGGCTCCGTGGAACTGAAGCTTTCTTT. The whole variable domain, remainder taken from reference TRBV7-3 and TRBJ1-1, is GAGVSQTPSNKVTEKGKYVELRCDPISGHTALYWYRQSLGQGPEFLIYFQGTGAADDSGLPNDRFFAVRPEGSVSTLKIQRTERGDSAVYLCASSPPGLRGTEAFFGQGTRLTVV.

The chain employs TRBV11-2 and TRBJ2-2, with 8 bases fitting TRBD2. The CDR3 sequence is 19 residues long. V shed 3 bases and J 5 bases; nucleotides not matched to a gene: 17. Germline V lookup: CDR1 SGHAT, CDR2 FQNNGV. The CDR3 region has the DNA TGTGCCAGCAGCTTCCTCACGGGAGGGCGCTCGGTTTCAACCGGGGAGCTGTTTTTT. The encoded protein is CASSFLTGGRSVSTGELFF.

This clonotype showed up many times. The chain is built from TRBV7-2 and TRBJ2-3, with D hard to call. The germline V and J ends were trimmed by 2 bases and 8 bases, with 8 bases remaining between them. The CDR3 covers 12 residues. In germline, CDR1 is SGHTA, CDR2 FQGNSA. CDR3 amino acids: CASSLSWGTQYF. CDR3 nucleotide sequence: TGTGCCAGCAGCTTATCATGGGGTACGCAGTATTTT.

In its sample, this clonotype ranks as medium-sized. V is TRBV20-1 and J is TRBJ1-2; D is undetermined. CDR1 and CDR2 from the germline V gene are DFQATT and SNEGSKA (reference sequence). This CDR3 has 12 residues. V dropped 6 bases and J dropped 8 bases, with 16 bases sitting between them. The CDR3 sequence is CSATGWMGGYTF. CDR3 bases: TGCAGTGCAACCGGGTGGATGGGGGGCTACACCTTC.

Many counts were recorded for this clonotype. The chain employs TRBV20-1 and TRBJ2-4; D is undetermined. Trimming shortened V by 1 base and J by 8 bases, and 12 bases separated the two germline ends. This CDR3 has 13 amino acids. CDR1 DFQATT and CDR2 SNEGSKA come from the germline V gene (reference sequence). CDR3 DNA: TGCAGTGCTAGAGCCCCCCCCCCACACATTCAGTACTTC. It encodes CSARAPPPHIQYF.

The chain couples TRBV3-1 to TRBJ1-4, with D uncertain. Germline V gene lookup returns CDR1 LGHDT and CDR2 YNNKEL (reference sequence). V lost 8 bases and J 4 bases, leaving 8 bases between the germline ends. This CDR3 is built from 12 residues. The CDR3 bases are TGTGCCAGCGGACGGCTTAATGAAAAACTGTTTTTT. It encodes CASGRLNEKLFF.

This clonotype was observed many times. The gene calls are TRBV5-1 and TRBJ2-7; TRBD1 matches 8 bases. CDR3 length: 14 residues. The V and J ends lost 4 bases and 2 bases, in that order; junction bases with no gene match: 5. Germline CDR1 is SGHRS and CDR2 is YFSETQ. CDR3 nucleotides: TGCGCCAGCAGCAAGGGACAGGAGACCTACGAGCAGTACTTC. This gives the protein CASSKGQETYEQYF.

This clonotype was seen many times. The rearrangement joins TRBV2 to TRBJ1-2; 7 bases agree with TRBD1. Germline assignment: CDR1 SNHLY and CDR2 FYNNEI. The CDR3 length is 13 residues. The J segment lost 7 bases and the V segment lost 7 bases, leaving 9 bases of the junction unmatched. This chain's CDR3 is CASTGGGGSGYTF. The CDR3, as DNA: TGTGCCAGCACCGGGGGAGGGGGCAGTGGCTACACCTTC.

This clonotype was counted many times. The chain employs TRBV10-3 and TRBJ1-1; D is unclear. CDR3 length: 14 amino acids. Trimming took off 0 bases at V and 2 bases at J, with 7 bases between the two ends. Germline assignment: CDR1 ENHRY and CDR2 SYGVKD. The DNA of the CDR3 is TGTGCCATCAGTGAGTCGACGACCAACACTGAAGCTTTCTTT. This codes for CAISESTTNTEAFF.

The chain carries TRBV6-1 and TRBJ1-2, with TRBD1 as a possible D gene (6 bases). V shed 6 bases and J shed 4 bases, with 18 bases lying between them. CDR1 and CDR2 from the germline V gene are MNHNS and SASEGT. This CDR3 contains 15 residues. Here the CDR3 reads CASSKSSDSSYGYTF. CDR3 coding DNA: TGTGCCAGCAGCAAATCATCGGACAGCTCCTATGGCTACACCTTC.

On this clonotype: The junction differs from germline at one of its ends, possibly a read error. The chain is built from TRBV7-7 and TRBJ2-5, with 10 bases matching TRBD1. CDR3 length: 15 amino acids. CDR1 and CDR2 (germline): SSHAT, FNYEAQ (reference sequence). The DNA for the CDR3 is TGTGCTAGCAGTCCCTGGGGGACAGGGGAAGAGACCCAGTACTTC. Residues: CASSPWGTGEETQYF.

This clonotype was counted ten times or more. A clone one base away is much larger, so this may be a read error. The CDR3 sequence is CASSLWGARSYEQYF. The CDR3 DNA follows: TGTGCCAGCAGTTTATGGGGGGCGCGTTCCTACGAGCAGTACTTC. This chain joins TRBV12-3 or TRBV12-4 and TRBJ2-7; D possibly uses TRBD1 or TRBD2 (6 bases each). This CDR3 spans 15 amino acids. Trimming took off 2 bases at V and 1 base at J, with 12 bases between the two ends.

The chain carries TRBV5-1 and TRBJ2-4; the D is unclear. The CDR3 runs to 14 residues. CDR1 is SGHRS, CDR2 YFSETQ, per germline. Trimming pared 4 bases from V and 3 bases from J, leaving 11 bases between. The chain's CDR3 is CASSPVVGKNIQYF. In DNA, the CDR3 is TGCGCCAGCAGCCCTGTCGTTGGCAAAAACATTCAGTACTTC.

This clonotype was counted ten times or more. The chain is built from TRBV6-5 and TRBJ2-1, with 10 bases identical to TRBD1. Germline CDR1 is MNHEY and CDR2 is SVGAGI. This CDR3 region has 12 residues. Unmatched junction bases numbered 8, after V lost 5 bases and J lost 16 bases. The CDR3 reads CASSPSGTGAFF. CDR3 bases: TGTGCCAGCAGTCCATCCGGGACAGGGGCCTTCTTC.